A single sample is the source of the 10 T cell receptor beta chains below, sequenced in a study of blood T cells in healthy people across ages. Then a second PCR, running roughly 7 to 11 cycles, was carried out with a sample-barcoded 5' primer and a J-beta primer mix. In TCRdb, the 5' RACE reads were re-called with MiXCR into one record per CDR3 protein. The sample consists of approximately 1,700,000 distinct CDR3 sequences, 30% to 40% of them appearing once. Sequencing was carried out using blood. Receptors were obtained from a human donor in good health.

The V call is TRBV12-3 or TRBV12-4, the J call TRBJ2-7; the D gene could be TRBD1 or TRBD2 (5 bases each). The germline V and J ends were trimmed by 5 bases and 4 bases, with 12 bases remaining between them. This CDR3 spans 13 amino acids. CDR3 bases: TGTGCCAGCAGTATCGGGACCCTTTACGAGCAGTACTTC. This gives the protein CASSIGTLYEQYF.

The table lists this clonotype with many counts. The chain recombines TRBV7-6 with TRBJ2-6, with 8 bases identical to TRBD1. The trim removed 5 bases at V and 0 bases at J, leaving 6 bases unmatched. CDR1 and CDR2 from the germline V gene are SGHVS and FNYEAQ. CDR3 length: 17 amino acids. CDR3 amino acids: CASSPGQGNSGANVLTF. DNA of the CDR3: TGTGCCAGCAGCCCTGGACAGGGAAACTCTGGGGCCAACGTCCTGACTTTC.

The chain uses TRBV9 and TRBJ2-7, with D uncertain. V lost 0 bases, J lost 3 bases, and 13 bases lay in between. Germline V gene sequence: CDR1 SGDLS, CDR2 YYNGEE. CDR3 size: 15 residues. The CDR3: CASSVASGRNYEQYF. The CDR3 coding sequence is TGTGCCAGCAGCGTAGCGTCAGGAAGGAACTACGAGCAGTACTTC.

The CDR3 sequence is CASETSGGLSSYNEQFF. Here the CDR3 DNA reads TGTGCCAGCGAGACTAGCGGGGGCCTTAGCTCCTACAATGAGCAGTTCTTC. V gene TRBV7-9 combines with J gene TRBJ2-1; 12 nucleotides align to TRBD2. In germline, CDR1 is SEHNR, CDR2 FQNEAQ (reference sequence). The CDR3 has 17 residues. V lost 8 bases, J lost 0 bases, and 8 bases stayed unmatched.

This clonotype occurred a few times. The J gene is TRBJ2-3, the V gene TRBV4-3; the D gene is possibly TRBD2 (6 bases). The CDR3 extends over 18 amino acids. Germline V CDR1 and CDR2: LGHNA, YSLEER. V gave up 0 bases and J gave up 3 bases, with 19 bases separating them. CDR3 nucleotide sequence: TGCGCCAGCAGCCAAGAGGCCCCCCGGCGGGGTAGGACAGATACGCAGTATTTT. Its protein is CASSQEAPRRGRTDTQYF.

This chain's CDR3 is CASSEIRGRIAGYTDTQYF. The CDR3 coding sequence is TGTGCCAGCAGTGAAATACGGGGGAGGATAGCGGGGTACACAGATACGCAGTATTTT. V gene TRBV6-1 combines with J gene TRBJ2-3; 8 bases map to TRBD2. With V trimmed by 2 bases and J by 2 bases, 15 bases remained unmatched. CDR3 size: 19 residues. Germline V gene data show CDR1 as MNHNS and CDR2 as SASEGT.

The rearrangement links TRBV20-1 to TRBJ1-1; no clear D gene. In germline, CDR1 is DFQATT, CDR2 SNEGSKA (reference sequence). V lost 5 bases, J lost 0 bases, and 13 bases lay in between. This CDR3 is built from 14 residues. The CDR3 sequence is CSADRTGMNTEAFF. In DNA, the CDR3 is TGCAGTGCTGATAGAACCGGTATGAACACTGAAGCTTTCTTT.

This clonotype was observed a few times. The chain links TRBV4-3 to TRBJ2-3; D remains ambiguous. The CDR3 totals 14 residues. Germline CDR1 and CDR2: LGHNA and YSLEER. Trimming left V 4 bases short and J 2 bases short, with 10 bases between. CDR3: CASSLTAHTDTQYF. CDR3 bases: TGCGCCAGCAGCCTTACGGCCCACACAGATACGCAGTATTTT.

The V gene is TRBV24-1, the J gene TRBJ2-5; D remains unclear. Trimming left V 4 bases short and J 9 bases short, with 11 bases between. This CDR3 contains 12 residues. Germline V gene lookup returns CDR1 KGHDR and CDR2 SFDVKD. The CDR3 DNA reads TGTGCCACCAGTGAAGGAATTGGGGCCCAGTACTTC. It is translated as CATSEGIGAQYF.

This chain uses TRBV10-2 with TRBJ2-7; no firm D call. V dropped 0 bases and J dropped 3 bases, with 12 bases sitting between them. Germline-derived CDR1 and CDR2 are WSHSY and SAAADI. The CDR3 has 15 amino acids. The CDR3 DNA follows: TGCGCCAGCAGTGAGTCGAGCGCCTGGGGCTACGAGCAGTACTTC. Protein sequence: CASSESSAWGYEQYF.